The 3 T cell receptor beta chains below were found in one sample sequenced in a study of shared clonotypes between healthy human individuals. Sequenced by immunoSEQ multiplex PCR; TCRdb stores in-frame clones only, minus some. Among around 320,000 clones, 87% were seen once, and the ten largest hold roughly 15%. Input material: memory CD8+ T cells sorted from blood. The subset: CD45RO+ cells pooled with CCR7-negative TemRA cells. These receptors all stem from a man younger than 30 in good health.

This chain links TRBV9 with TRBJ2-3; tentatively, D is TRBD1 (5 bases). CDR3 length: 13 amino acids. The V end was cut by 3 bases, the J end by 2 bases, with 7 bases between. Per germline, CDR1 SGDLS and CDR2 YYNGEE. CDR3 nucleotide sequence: TGTGCCAGCAGCGAGGGGATCACAGATACGCAGTATTTT. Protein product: CASSEGITDTQYF.

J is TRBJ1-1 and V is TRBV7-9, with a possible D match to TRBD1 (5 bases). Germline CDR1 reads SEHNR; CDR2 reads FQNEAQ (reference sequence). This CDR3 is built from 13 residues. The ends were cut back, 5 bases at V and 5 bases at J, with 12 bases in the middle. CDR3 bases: TGTGCCAGCAGCCCCTCAGGGCCTACTGAAGCTTTCTTT. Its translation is CASSPSGPTEAFF.

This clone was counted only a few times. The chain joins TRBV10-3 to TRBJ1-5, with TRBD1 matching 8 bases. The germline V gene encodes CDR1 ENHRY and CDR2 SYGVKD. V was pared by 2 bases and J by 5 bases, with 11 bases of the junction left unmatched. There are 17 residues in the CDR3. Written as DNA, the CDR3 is TGTGCCATCAGTGAGGATGGTGGACAGGGTGGGTATCAGCCCCAGCATTTT. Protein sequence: CAISEDGGQGGYQPQHF.